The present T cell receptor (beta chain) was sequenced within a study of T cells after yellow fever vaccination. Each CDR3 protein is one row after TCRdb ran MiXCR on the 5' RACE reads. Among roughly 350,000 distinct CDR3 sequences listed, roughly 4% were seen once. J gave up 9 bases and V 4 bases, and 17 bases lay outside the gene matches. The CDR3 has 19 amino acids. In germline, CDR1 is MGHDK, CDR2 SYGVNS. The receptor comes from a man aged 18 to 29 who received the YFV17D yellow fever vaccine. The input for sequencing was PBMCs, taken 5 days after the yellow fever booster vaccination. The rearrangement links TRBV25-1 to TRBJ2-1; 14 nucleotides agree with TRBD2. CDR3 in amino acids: CASSVLTSGGASPFGEQFF. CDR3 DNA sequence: TGTGCCAGCAGTGTGTTGACTAGCGGGGGGGCAAGCCCCTTTGGTGAGCAGTTCTTC.